This TCR beta chain was recovered during a study of blood T cell repertoires in COVID-19. About the study: PBMCs, B-cell-depleted T cells, or T cells were the source of the cDNA or gDNA that made up the material.

Germline assignment: CDR1 GTSNPN and CDR2 SVGIG (reference sequence). Trimming stripped 7 bases from V and 4 bases from J, with 13 bases between. The CDR3 sequence is 12 residues long. Those enrolled, adults aged about 18 to 95 years, came from fewer than 25 US areas. Cohorts were based on clinical histories the participants reported. Before being deemed recovered, Cohort 3 donors had two negative PCRs, clearance, or symptom resolution. TCRdb's copy holds only in-frame clones and misses some; the assay was immunoSEQ multiplex PCR. The table has a few hundred thousand clones, around 85% seen once; the top ten hold approximately 18%.

The sequence came from a man aged 35 to 55 who had recovered from COVID-19. Sequenced sample: PBMCs or T cells enriched from blood (not recorded which). The rearrangement links TRBV30 to TRBJ1-1; tentatively, D is TRBD1 (6 bases). DNA for the CDR3: TGTGCCTTAAAACAGGGTGGCACTGAAGCTTTCTTT. It translates to CALKQGGTEAFF. The variable domain in full, with the rest retrieved from reference TRBV30 and TRBJ1-1, is SQTIHQWPATLVQPVGSPLSLECTVEGTSNPNLYWYRQAAGRGLQLLFYSVGIGQISSEVPQNLSASRPQDRQFILSSKKLLLSDSGFYLCALKQGGTEAFFGQGTRLTVV.